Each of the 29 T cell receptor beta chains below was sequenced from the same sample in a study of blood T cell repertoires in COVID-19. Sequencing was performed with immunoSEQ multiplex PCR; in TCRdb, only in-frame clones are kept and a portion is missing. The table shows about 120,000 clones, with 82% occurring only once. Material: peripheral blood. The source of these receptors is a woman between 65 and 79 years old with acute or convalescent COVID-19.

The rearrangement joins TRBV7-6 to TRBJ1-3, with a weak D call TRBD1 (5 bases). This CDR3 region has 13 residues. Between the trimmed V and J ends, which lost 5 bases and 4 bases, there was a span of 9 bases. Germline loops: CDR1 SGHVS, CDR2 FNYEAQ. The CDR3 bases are TGTGCCAGCAGCCCCCAGGGAGGAAACACCATATATTTT. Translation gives CASSPQGGNTIYF.

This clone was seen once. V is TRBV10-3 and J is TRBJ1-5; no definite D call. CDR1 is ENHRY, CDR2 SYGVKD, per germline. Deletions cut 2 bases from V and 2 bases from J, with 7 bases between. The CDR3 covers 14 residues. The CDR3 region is CAISETRGNQPQHF. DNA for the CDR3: TGTGCCATCAGTGAGACCCGGGGCAATCAGCCCCAGCATTTT.

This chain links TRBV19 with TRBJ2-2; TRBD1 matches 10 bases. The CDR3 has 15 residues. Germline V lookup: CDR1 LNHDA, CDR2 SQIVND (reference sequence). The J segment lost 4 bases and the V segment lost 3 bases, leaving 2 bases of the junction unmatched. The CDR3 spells CASSIGTGVTGELFF. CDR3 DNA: TGTGCCAGTAGTATCGGGACAGGGGTCACCGGGGAGCTGTTTTTT.

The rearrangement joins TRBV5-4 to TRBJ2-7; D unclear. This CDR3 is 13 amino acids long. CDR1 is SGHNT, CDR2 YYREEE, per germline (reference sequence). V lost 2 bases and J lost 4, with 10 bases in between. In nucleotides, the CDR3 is TGTGCCAGCAGCTTTTCGCGTTCGTACGAGCAGTACTTC. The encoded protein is CASSFSRSYEQYF.

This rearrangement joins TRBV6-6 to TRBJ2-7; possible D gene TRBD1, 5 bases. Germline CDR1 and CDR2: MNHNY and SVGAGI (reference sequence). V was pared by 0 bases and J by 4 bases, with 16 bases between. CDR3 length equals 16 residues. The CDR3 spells CASSYSQGLGTYEQYF. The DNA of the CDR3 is TGTGCCAGCAGTTACTCCCAGGGTCTGGGTACATACGAGCAGTACTTC.

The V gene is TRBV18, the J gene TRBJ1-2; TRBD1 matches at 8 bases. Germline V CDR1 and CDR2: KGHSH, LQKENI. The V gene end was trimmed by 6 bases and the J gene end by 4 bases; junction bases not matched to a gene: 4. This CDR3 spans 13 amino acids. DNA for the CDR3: TGTGCCAGCTCGCGACAGGGGACCTATGGCTACACCTTC. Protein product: CASSRQGTYGYTF.

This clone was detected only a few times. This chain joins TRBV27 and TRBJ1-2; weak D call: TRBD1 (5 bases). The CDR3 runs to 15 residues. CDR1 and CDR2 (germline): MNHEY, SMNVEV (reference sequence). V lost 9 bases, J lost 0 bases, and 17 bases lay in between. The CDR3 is CASGLSRTPNYGYTF. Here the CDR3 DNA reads TGTGCCAGTGGTTTGAGTCGGACACCTAACTATGGCTACACCTTC.

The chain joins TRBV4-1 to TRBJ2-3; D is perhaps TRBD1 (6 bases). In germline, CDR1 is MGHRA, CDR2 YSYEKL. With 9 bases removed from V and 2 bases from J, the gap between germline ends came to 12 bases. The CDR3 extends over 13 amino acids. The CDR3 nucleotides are TGCGCCAGTCAGGACAGAAACACAGATACGCAGTATTTT. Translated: CASQDRNTDTQYF.

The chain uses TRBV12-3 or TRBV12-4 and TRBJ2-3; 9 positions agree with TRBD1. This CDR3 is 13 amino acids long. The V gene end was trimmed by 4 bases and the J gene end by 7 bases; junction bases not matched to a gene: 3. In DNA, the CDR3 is TGTGCCAGCAGTTCAGGACAGGGGTATACGCAGTATTTT. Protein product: CASSSGQGYTQYF.

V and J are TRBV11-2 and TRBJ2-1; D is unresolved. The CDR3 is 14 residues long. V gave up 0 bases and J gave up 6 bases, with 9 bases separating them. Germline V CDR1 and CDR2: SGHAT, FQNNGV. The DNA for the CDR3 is TGTGCCAGCAGCTTAGATATGTCGTCCAATGAGCAGTTCTTC. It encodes CASSLDMSSNEQFF.

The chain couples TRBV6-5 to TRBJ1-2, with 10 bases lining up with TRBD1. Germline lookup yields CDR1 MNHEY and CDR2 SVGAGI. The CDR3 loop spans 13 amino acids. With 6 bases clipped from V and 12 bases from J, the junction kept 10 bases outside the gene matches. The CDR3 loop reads CASSLHDRGLDTF. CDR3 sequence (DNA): TGTGCCAGCAGCCTACACGACAGGGGGCTGGACACCTTC.

In DNA form, the CDR3 reads TGTGCCAGCAGTTATTCGGACAGGGGCTATGGCTACACCTTC. This gives the protein CASSYSDRGYGYTF. This chain joins TRBV6-5 and TRBJ1-2; 9 nucleotides align to TRBD1. Germline V CDR1 and CDR2: MNHEY, SVGAGI. Trimming cost V 3 bases and J 4 bases; bases outside gene matches: 3. The CDR3 runs to 14 residues.

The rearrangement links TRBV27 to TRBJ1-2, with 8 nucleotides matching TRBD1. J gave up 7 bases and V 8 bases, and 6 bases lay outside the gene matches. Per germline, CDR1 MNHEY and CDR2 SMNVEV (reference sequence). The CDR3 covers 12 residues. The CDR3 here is CASRTGSGGYTF. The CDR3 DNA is TGTGCCAGCCGGACAGGGTCTGGTGGCTACACCTTC.

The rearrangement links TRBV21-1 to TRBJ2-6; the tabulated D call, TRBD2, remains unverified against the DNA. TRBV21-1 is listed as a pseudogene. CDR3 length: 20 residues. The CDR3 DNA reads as TGTGCCAGCAGCAAAGAACGTTGTACGGGAGTTAATTCTGGGGCCAACGTCCTGACTTTC. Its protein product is CASSKERCTGVNSGANVLTF.

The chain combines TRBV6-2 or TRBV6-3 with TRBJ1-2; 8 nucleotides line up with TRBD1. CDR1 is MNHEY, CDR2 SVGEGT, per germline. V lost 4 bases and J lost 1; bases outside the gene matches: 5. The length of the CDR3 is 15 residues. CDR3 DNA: TGTGCCAGCAGTTCCAGGGGGCTGGTTAACTATGGCTACACCTTC. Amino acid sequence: CASSSRGLVNYGYTF.

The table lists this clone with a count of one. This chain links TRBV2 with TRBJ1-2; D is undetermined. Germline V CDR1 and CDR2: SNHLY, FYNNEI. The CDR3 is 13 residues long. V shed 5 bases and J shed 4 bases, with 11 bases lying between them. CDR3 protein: CASSLDSSYGYTF. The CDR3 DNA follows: TGTGCCAGCAGTTTGGACTCATCCTATGGCTACACCTTC.

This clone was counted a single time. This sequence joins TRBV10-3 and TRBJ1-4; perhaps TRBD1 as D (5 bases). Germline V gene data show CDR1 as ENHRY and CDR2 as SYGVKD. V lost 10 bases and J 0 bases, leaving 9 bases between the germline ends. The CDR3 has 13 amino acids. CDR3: CASQGATNEKLFF. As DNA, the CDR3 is TGTGCCAGTCAGGGCGCAACTAATGAAAAACTGTTTTTT.

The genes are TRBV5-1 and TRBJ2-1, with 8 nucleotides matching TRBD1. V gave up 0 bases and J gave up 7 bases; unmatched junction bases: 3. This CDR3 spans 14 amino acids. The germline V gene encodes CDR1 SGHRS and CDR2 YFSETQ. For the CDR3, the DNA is TGCGCCAGCAGCTTGGCCACAGGGGGAAATGAGCAGTTCTTC. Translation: CASSLATGGNEQFF. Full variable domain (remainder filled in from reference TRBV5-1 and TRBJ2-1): KAGVTQTPRYLIKTRGQQVTLSCSPISGHRSVSWYQQTPGQGLQFLFEYFSETQRNKGNFPGRFSGRQFSNSRSEMNVSTLELGDSALYLCASSLATGGNEQFFGPGTRLTVL.

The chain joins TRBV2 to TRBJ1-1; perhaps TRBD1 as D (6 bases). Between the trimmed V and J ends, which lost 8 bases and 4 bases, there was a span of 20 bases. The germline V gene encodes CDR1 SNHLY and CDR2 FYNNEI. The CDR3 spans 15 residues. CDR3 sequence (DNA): TGTGCCAGCCTCACCGATACAGGGATGGGCACTGAAGCTTTCTTT. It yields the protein CASLTDTGMGTEAFF.

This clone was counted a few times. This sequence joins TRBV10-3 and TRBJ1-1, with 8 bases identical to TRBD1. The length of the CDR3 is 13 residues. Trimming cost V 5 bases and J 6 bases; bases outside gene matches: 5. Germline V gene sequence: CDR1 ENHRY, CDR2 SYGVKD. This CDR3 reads CAISTTGDSEAFF. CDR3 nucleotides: TGTGCCATCAGTACGACAGGGGATTCTGAAGCTTTCTTT.

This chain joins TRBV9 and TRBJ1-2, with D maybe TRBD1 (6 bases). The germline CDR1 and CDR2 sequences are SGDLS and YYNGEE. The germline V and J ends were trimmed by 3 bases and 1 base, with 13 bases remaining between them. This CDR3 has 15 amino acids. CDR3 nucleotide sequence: TGTGCCAGCAGCGAACAGGGTCATTATAACTATGGCTACACCTTC. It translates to CASSEQGHYNYGYTF.

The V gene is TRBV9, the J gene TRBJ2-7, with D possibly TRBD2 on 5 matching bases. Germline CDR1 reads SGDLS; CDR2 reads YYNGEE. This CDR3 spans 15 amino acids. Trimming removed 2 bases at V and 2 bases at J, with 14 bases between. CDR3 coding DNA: TGTGCCAGCAGCGTCCGGAGCGGTCCTGCCTACGAGCAGTACTTC. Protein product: CASSVRSGPAYEQYF.

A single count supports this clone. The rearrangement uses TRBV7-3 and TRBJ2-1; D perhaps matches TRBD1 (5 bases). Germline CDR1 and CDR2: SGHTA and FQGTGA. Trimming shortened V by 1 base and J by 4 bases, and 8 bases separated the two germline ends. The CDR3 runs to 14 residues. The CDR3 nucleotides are TGTGCCAGCAGCTTAAGTCAGGGTTACAATGAGCAGTTCTTC. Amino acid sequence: CASSLSQGYNEQFF.

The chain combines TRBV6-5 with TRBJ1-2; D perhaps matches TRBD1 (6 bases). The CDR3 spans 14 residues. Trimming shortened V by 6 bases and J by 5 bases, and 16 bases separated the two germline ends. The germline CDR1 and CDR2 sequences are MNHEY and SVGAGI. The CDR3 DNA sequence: TGTGCCAGCAGACCTGTGCAGGGGACGTATGGCTACACCTTC. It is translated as CASRPVQGTYGYTF.

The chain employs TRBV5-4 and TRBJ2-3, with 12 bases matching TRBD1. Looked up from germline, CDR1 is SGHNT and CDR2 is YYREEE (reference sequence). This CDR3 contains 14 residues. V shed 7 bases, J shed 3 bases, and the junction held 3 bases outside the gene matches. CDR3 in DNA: TGTGCCAGCGGGGGACAGGGGGCGACAGATACGCAGTATTTT. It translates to CASGGQGATDTQYF.

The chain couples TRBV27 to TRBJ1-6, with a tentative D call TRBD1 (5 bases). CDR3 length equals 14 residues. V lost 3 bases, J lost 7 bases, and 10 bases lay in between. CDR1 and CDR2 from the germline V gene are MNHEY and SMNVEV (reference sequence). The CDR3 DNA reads TGTGCCAGCAGTTTTTCTTACAGGAATTCACCCCTCCACTTT. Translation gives CASSFSYRNSPLHF.

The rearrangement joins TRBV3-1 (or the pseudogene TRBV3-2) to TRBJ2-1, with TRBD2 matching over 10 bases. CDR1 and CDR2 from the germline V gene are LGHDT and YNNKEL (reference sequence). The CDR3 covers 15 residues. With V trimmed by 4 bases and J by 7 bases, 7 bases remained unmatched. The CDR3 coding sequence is TGTGCCAGCAGCCGTGGGACTAGCGTACTGAATGAGCAGTTCTTC. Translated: CASSRGTSVLNEQFF.

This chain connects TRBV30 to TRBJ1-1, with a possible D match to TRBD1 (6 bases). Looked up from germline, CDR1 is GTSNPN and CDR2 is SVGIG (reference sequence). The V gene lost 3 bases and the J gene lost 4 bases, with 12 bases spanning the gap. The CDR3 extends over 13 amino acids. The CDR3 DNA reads TGTGCCTGGAGCCTCCAGGGGAGCACTGAAGCTTTCTTT. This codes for CAWSLQGSTEAFF.

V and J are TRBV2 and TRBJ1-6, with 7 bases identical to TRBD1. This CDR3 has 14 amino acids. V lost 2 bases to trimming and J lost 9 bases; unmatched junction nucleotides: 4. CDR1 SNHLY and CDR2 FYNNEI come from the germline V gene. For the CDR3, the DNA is TGTGCCAGCAGTGAAATGGGACAGATTTCACCCCTCCACTTT. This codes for CASSEMGQISPLHF.